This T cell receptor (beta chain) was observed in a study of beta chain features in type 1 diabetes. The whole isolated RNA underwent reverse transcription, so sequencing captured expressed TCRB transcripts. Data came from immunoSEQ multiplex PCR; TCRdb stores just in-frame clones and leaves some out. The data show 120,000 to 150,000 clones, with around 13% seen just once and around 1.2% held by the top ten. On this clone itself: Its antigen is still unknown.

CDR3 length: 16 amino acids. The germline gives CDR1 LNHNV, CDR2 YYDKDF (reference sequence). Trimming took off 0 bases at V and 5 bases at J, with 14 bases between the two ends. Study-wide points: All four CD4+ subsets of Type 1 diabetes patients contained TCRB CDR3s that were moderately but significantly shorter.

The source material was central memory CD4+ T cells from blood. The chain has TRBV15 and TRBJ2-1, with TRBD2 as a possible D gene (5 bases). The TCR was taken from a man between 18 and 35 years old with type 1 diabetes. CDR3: CATSRDGLPGDNEQFF. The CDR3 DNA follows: TGTGCCACCAGCAGAGATGGTTTGCCCGGGGACAATGAGCAGTTCTTC.